The next 28 T cell receptor beta chains were all read from a single sample in a study of Ad26.COV2.S vaccination and SARS-CoV-2 variants (dated by TCRdb to the early 2020s). The treatment or condition label corresponds to: 19 received Ad26.COV2.S at low or high dose, single or two shots; 5 received placebo; per-sample allocation not given. For vaccine and placebo recipients, the sequenced repertoires came from samples collected on day 63 after the first injection. Library preparation employed the immunoSEQ multiplex PCR assay. TCRdb holds this immuneACCESS table with in-frame rearrangements only. Some clones are missing; in checked studies, unresolved V genes explain under half, and the rest has no known cause. The sample yields some 340,000 clones; around 85% were counted once. The ten largest account for around 2% of the sample. The specimen comprised peripheral blood, sampled in a trial of Ad26.COV2.S vaccine versus placebo. Receptors originate from a person between 18 and 65 years old who received the Ad26.COV2.S COVID-19 vaccine or a placebo.

The CDR3 DNA reads TGTGCCAGCAGCTTAGGGTCGAGGGGATCCTACAATGAGCAGTTCTTC. Its protein is CASSLGSRGSYNEQFF. The J gene is TRBJ2-1, the V gene TRBV7-6; the D call may be TRBD1 or TRBD2 (5 bases each). The V gene lost 1 base and the J gene lost 1 base, with 11 bases spanning the gap. The CDR3 covers 16 residues. Germline CDR1 is SGHVS and CDR2 is FNYEAQ.

This chain links TRBV11-2 with TRBJ1-2, with TRBD1 identical over 7 bases. J lost 5 bases, V lost 3 bases, and 12 bases had no gene match. This CDR3 is 16 amino acids long. The germline V gene encodes CDR1 SGHAT and CDR2 FQNNGV. This chain's CDR3 is CASSFVQGQAPYGYTF. CDR3 bases: TGTGCCAGCAGCTTCGTCCAAGGACAGGCGCCTTATGGCTACACCTTC.

This chain links TRBV11-3 with TRBJ1-1, with D unclear. Germline V gene sequence: CDR1 SGHNT, CDR2 YENEEA. The CDR3 totals 14 residues. V lost 0 bases to trimming and J lost 1 base, with 6 bases between them. Written as DNA, the CDR3 is TGTGCCAGCAGCTTAGACGCAGGGAACACTGAAGCTTTCTTT. Its translation: CASSLDAGNTEAFF.

V and J are TRBV7-6 and TRBJ2-6; TRBD1 matches 7 bases. Germline loops: CDR1 SGHVS, CDR2 FNYEAQ. With V trimmed by 5 bases and J by 3 bases, 13 bases remained unmatched. This CDR3 has 18 amino acids. The CDR3 spells CASSPMVQGKVGANVLTF. DNA of the CDR3: TGTGCCAGCAGCCCGATGGTACAGGGGAAGGTTGGGGCCAACGTCCTGACTTTC.

This chain connects TRBV4-1 to TRBJ2-7; 11 bases fit TRBD2. The CDR3 totals 19 residues. Germline values: CDR1 MGHRA, CDR2 YSYEKL. Trimming removed 4 bases from V and 2 bases from J; junction bases left unmatched: 16. The CDR3 loop reads CASSRAGTSGPGGAYEQYF. Written as DNA, the CDR3 is TGCGCCAGCAGCCGAGCCGGGACTAGCGGCCCTGGAGGGGCCTACGAGCAGTACTTC.

The chain links TRBV15 to TRBJ2-7; D remains ambiguous. The ends were cut back, 0 bases at V and 5 bases at J, with 11 bases in the middle. Germline CDR1 is LNHNV and CDR2 is YYDKDF (reference sequence). The CDR3 runs to 14 residues. CDR3 in amino acids: CATSRDLQSHEQYF. The CDR3 DNA sequence: TGTGCCACCAGCAGAGATCTGCAGAGCCACGAGCAGTACTTC.

The V call is TRBV5-1, the J call TRBJ2-2; possibly TRBD1 or TRBD2 for D (6 bases each). This CDR3 region has 15 residues. Trimming took off 0 bases at V and 6 bases at J, with 12 bases between the two ends. Germline V CDR1 and CDR2: SGHRS, YFSETQ. DNA for the CDR3: TGCGCCAGCAGCTTGGCCCTAGGGGGGCCCGGGGAGCTGTTTTTT. Its protein is CASSLALGGPGELFF.

This clone was seen more than once but under ten times. The chain carries TRBV5-1 and TRBJ2-1; no clear D gene. Germline-derived CDR1 and CDR2 are SGHRS and YFSETQ. The V gene lost 2 bases and the J gene lost 10 bases, with 16 bases spanning the gap. The CDR3 has 14 amino acids. The CDR3 sequence is CASSLLGVPQEQFF. Written as DNA, the CDR3 is TGCGCCAGCAGCTTATTAGGAGTCCCCCAGGAGCAGTTCTTC.

The chain's CDR3 is CASSLGQGWDEQFF. The CDR3 region has the DNA TGTGCCAGCAGCTTGGGACAGGGATGGGATGAGCAGTTCTTC. The chain carries TRBV5-4 and TRBJ2-1, with 7 positions matching TRBD1. V lost 0 bases to trimming and J lost 8 bases; unmatched junction nucleotides: 5. This CDR3 is built from 14 residues. Germline V gene data show CDR1 as SGHNT and CDR2 as YYREEE (reference sequence).

The chain uses TRBV5-5 and TRBJ2-3; TRBD2 matches 9 bases. The germline gives CDR1 SGHKS, CDR2 YYEKEE (reference sequence). Trimming at V came to 4 bases and at J to 1 base, leaving 13 bases not matched to a gene. CDR3 size: 18 residues. The CDR3 region has the DNA TGTGCCAGCAGCCAGATAGCGGGGGACTTGGTGGGCACAGATACGCAGTATTTT. Protein: CASSQIAGDLVGTDTQYF.

Written as DNA, the CDR3 is TGTGCCAGCAGTGCCACGGGGTCGGGTCAGCCCCAGCATTTT. It encodes CASSATGSGQPQHF. V and J are TRBV6-4 and TRBJ1-5; no clear D gene. The germline CDR1 and CDR2 sequences are MRHNA and SNTAGT. Trimming stripped 4 bases from V and 6 bases from J, with 13 bases between. The CDR3 runs to 14 residues.

A single count supports this clone. The chain couples TRBV6-5 to TRBJ2-3, with TRBD1 identical over 10 bases. The CDR3 is 13 residues long. V shed 5 bases, J shed 11 bases, and the junction held 7 bases outside the gene matches. The V gene's germline CDR1 is MNHEY and CDR2 SVGAGI. CDR3 residues: CASSPPGTGVQYF. The CDR3 DNA reads TGTGCCAGCAGTCCGCCGGGGACAGGGGTGCAGTATTTT.

The chain recombines TRBV3-1 (or the pseudogene TRBV3-2) with TRBJ2-2; tentative D call: TRBD1 (6 bases). CDR3 size: 15 residues. Between the trimmed V and J ends, which lost 3 bases and 7 bases, there was a span of 15 bases. The V gene's germline CDR1 is LGHDT and CDR2 YNNKEL (reference sequence). This CDR3 is CASSQRTAWGGELFF. CDR3 nucleotide sequence: TGTGCCAGCAGCCAGCGGACAGCATGGGGCGGGGAGCTGTTTTTT.

The chain combines TRBV3-1 (or the pseudogene TRBV3-2) with TRBJ2-2, with D unclear. This CDR3 has 13 amino acids. Per germline, CDR1 LGHDT and CDR2 YNNKEL (reference sequence). Trimming removed 0 bases from V and 7 bases from J, with 6 bases in between. CDR3 nucleotide sequence: TGTGCCAGCAGCCAAGATCGGGTCGGGGAGCTGTTTTTT. This codes for CASSQDRVGELFF.

The V call is TRBV5-4, the J call TRBJ2-3; D might be TRBD1 or TRBD2, each matching 6 bases. The germline gives CDR1 SGHNT, CDR2 YYREEE (reference sequence). V lost 4 bases and J lost 3, with 12 bases in between. The CDR3 extends over 14 amino acids. CDR3 sequence (DNA): TGTGCCAGCAGCCTAGGGGGGCCGACAGATACGCAGTATTTT. This gives the protein CASSLGGPTDTQYF.

The chain employs TRBV5-1 and TRBJ2-5; D is ambiguous. V lost 5 bases and J lost 4, with 12 bases in between. CDR3 size: 13 residues. Germline CDR1 is SGHRS and CDR2 is YFSETQ. In DNA, the CDR3 is TGCGCCAGCAGACGGTCCGTCGGAGAGACCCAGTACTTC. Encoded protein: CASRRSVGETQYF. Full variable domain (rest looked up from reference TRBV5-1 and TRBJ2-5): KAGVTQTPRYLIKTRGQQVTLSCSPISGHRSVSWYQQTPGQGLQFLFEYFSETQRNKGNFPGRFSGRQFSNSRSEMNVSTLELGDSALYLCASRRSVGETQYFGPGTRLLVL.

The chain joins TRBV9 to TRBJ1-6; 9 nucleotides match TRBD1. CDR3 size: 15 residues. Per the germline V gene, CDR1 is SGDLS and CDR2 is YYNGEE. V lost 2 bases, J lost 8 bases, and 5 bases stayed unmatched. This CDR3 is CASSVRDRVDSPLHF. Here the CDR3 DNA reads TGTGCCAGCAGCGTGAGGGACAGGGTCGATTCACCCCTCCACTTT.

V and J are TRBV28 and TRBJ1-6; D gene uncertain. The CDR3 has 12 residues. Deletions cut 5 bases from V and 10 bases from J, with 9 bases between. CDR1 and CDR2 from the germline V gene are MDHEN and SYDVKM. CDR3 sequence reads: CASSIYESPLHF. CDR3 nucleotide sequence: TGTGCCAGCAGTATTTACGAATCACCCCTCCACTTT.

The chain has TRBV5-5 and TRBJ1-2; 7 bases align to TRBD1. The junction had 8 bases not matched to a gene; V was cut back by 3 bases and J by 6 bases. The CDR3 runs to 14 residues. Germline V gives CDR1 SGHKS, CDR2 YYEKEE (reference sequence). Here the CDR3 reads CASSSPWQGDGYTF. The CDR3 DNA reads as TGTGCCAGCAGCTCCCCGTGGCAGGGGGATGGCTACACCTTC.

CDR3 region: CASSQAGTGAFYGYTF. The CDR3 bases are TGTGCCAGCAGCCAAGCCGGGACAGGGGCTTTTTATGGCTACACCTTC. The V gene is TRBV14, the J gene TRBJ1-2; TRBD1 matches at 10 bases. The CDR3 sequence is 16 residues long. The V and J ends lost 1 base and 5 bases, in that order; junction bases with no gene match: 7. CDR1 SGHDN and CDR2 FVKESK come from the germline V gene.

This chain uses TRBV2 with TRBJ1-4, with 8 bases fitting TRBD1. The V and J ends lost 3 bases and 10 bases, in that order; junction bases with no gene match: 7. Germline lookup yields CDR1 SNHLY and CDR2 FYNNEI. This CDR3 is 14 amino acids long. The CDR3 DNA follows: TGTGCCAGCAGTGAGGTCGCAGGGACAGGAAAACTGTTTTTT. The encoded protein is CASSEVAGTGKLFF. Together with reference TRBV2 and TRBJ1-4, the CDR3 gives the full variable domain: EPEVTQTPSHQVTQMGQEVILRCVPISNHLYFYWYRQILGQKVEFLVSFYNNEISEKSEIFDDQFSVERPDGSNFTLKIRSTKLEDSAMYFCASSEVAGTGKLFFGSGTQLSVL.

This chain joins TRBV4-2 and TRBJ2-3, with a weak D call TRBD2 (5 bases). This CDR3 is 15 amino acids long. The V end was cut by 2 bases, the J end by 0 bases, with 9 bases between. Germline CDR1 is LGHNA and CDR2 is YNFKEQ. The CDR3 region has the DNA TGTGCCAGCAGCCAACGGCGGGCCAGCACAGATACGCAGTATTTT. This codes for CASSQRRASTDTQYF.

This clone was counted a single time. This chain connects TRBV28 to TRBJ2-5; TRBD2 might be the D (6 bases). CDR1 MDHEN and CDR2 SYDVKM come from the germline V gene. The CDR3 is made up of 16 amino acids. Deletions cut 6 bases from V and 5 bases from J, with 22 bases between. The CDR3 DNA reads as TGTGCCAGCAGCTTTTTGGGGGGTAACCCCCGGGAGACCCAGTACTTC. Protein sequence: CASSFLGGNPRETQYF.

The V gene is TRBV11-3, the J gene TRBJ2-5; D call uncertain. Germline loops: CDR1 SGHNT, CDR2 YENEEA. The CDR3 loop spans 15 amino acids. Between the trimmed V and J ends, which lost 0 bases and 2 bases, there was a span of 10 bases. The CDR3 sequence is CASSLETGRQETQYF. Written as DNA, the CDR3 is TGTGCCAGCAGCTTAGAAACTGGCAGACAAGAGACCCAGTACTTC. Combining the CDR3 with reference TRBV11-3 and TRBJ2-5 gives the whole variable domain EAGVVQSPRYKIIEKKQPVAFWCNPISGHNTLYWYLQNLGQGPELLIRYENEEAVDDSQLPKDRFSAERLKGVDSTLKIQPAELGDSAVYLCASSLETGRQETQYFGPGTRLLVL.

This chain connects TRBV4-2 to TRBJ2-2; maybe TRBD1 (6 bases). Germline V lookup: CDR1 LGHNA, CDR2 YNFKEQ. The CDR3 runs to 17 residues. Trimming removed 2 bases at V and 4 bases at J, with 17 bases between. CDR3 in DNA: TGTGCCAGCAGCCAACGACAGGACGCGTCCGCCACCGGGGAGCTGTTTTTT. It encodes CASSQRQDASATGELFF.

This chain joins TRBV6-1 and TRBJ1-6; 7 nucleotides match TRBD1. This CDR3 contains 14 residues. Per the germline V gene, CDR1 is MNHNS and CDR2 is SASEGT. V shed 3 bases, J shed 6 bases, and the junction held 2 bases outside the gene matches. CDR3 loop: CASSEGQPNSPLHF. The CDR3 bases are TGTGCCAGCAGTGAGGGACAGCCTAATTCACCCCTCCACTTT.

The chain carries TRBV20-1 and TRBJ1-5, with a tentative D call TRBD1 (5 bases). Germline loops: CDR1 DFQATT, CDR2 SNEGSKA (reference sequence). The CDR3 length is 14 residues. The germline V and J ends were trimmed by 3 bases and 9 bases, with 18 bases remaining between them. CDR3 protein: CSASLPQGARPQHF. Here the CDR3 DNA reads TGCAGTGCTAGTCTCCCCCAGGGAGCTCGGCCCCAGCATTTT.

This chain connects TRBV5-1 to TRBJ1-1; maybe TRBD1 (6 bases). This CDR3 has 14 residues. Germline CDR1 is SGHRS and CDR2 is YFSETQ. V was clipped by 7 bases and J by 3 bases, with 16 bases between them. CDR3 in amino acids: CASRRQGSDTEAFF. The CDR3 bases are TGCGCCAGCCGGAGGCAGGGGTCGGACACTGAAGCTTTCTTT. Full variable domain (outside the CDR3, taken from reference TRBV5-1 and TRBJ1-1): KAGVTQTPRYLIKTRGQQVTLSCSPISGHRSVSWYQQTPGQGLQFLFEYFSETQRNKGNFPGRFSGRQFSNSRSEMNVSTLELGDSALYLCASRRQGSDTEAFFGQGTRLTVV.